The rows below give T cell receptor beta chains drawn from one sample of a study of chemoradiotherapy in HPV16-positive cancers. Clones were read by immunoSEQ multiplex PCR, and TCRdb kept only the in-frame ones, dropping some. The table has about 67,000 clones, 85% to 90% seen once. Sequenced here: blood, sampled from a patient who underwent chemoradiotherapy. The receptors derive from a human donor with HPV-associated anogenital cancer. Each CDR3 is given without its conserved first and last residue. Each record gives: CDR3 length, V gene, J gene, CDR3 protein.

10	TRBV4-2	TRBJ2-7	ASSGRAYEQY
12	TRBV6-5	TRBJ2-4	ASSQGGVDGIQY
13	TRBV5-8	TRBJ1-3	ASSLRGGTGNTIY
11	TRBV30	TRBJ2-5	AWSSTPQETQY
12	TRBV29-1	TRBJ2-2	SVQGPGNTGELF
13	TRBV28	TRBJ1-5	ASSLRQISNQPQH
12	TRBV7-6	TRBJ1-1	ASSPGTVDTEAF
14	TRBV7-2	TRBJ1-1	ASSFRPFGGGTEAF
12	TRBV7-8	TRBJ2-7	ASSGKGGGHEQY
16	TRBV4-1	TRBJ1-4	ASSQERRGAGKGEKLF
11	TRBV11-2	TRBJ2-7	ASSLTTGDEQY
10	TRBV15	TRBJ1-2	ATSRDSSGYT
16	TRBV15	TRBJ2-1	ATSRDSDFFSSYNEQF
13	TRBV6-1	TRBJ2-3	ASSATSGRAATQY
13	TRBV5-4	TRBJ2-7	ASSSTGGAVGEQY
13	TRBV27	TRBJ1-1	ASSPQQSGNTEAF
15	TRBV5-1	TRBJ2-7	ASSLGPLAGGPSEQY
13	TRBV6-6	TRBJ2-5	ASSYIERPQETQY
11	TRBV30	TRBJ1-1	AWNGEGYSEAF
7	TRBV20-1	TRBJ1-1	SALGVKF
12	TRBV5-4	TRBJ1-1	ASSPGRENTEAF
13	TRBV15	TRBJ2-3	ATSRRTAATDTQY
10	TRBV2	TRBJ2-6	ASTAGANVLT
13	TRBV9	TRBJ2-2	ASSAGLQATGELF
12	TRBV14	TRBJ1-1	ASSQWGQGTEAF
14	TRBV2	TRBJ1-6	ASSGTGGRINSPLH